The source of this T cell receptor (beta chain) is a study of CD8+ T cells in alopecia areata. The wider study: It was 6 to 18 months of tofacitinib, and then there were 6 months off drug. Study observations and caveats: Having one nonresponder leaves uncertain how baseline CD8+ expansion relates to response. The study found tofacitinib significantly decreased scalp clonality and expanded CD8+ clones among the top 100. A great number of expanded lesional clones endured in scalp and blood during tofacitinib.

Described treatment: oral pan-JAK inhibitor, 5-10 mg twice daily. Extracted RNA was reverse transcribed, and the resulting cDNA served as sequencing template. Assay used: immunoSEQ multiplex PCR; TCRdb lists only in-frame clones, some missing. The sample has about 42,000 clones; about two thirds are singletons. In regard to this clone: Antigen specificity is unknown.

This TCR was recovered from a human donor with alopecia areata. The sample consisted of CD8+ T cells sorted from blood, taken at week 4, from a patient treated with tofacitinib.

The CDR3 bases are TGTGCCAGCAGCTTAGCGGGCGAGCAGTACTTC. It specifies CASSLAGEQYF. The rearrangement uses TRBV7-6 and TRBJ2-7; D ambiguous. In germline, CDR1 is SGHVS, CDR2 FNYEAQ. V was trimmed by 0 bases and J by 6 bases, leaving 3 bases between them. The CDR3 totals 11 residues.